This T cell receptor beta chain comes out of a study of vaccination effects on CD4 cells after COVID-19. Across the study: It was two doses of either the BNT162b2 or mRNA-1273 vaccine that participants received. The study obtained samples from a couple of convalescent patients 16 days and one week before vaccination. Wells each received two million PBMC, cultured with approximately 10 IU/ml IL-2 and about 9.4 ug/ml peptides.

The CDR3 loop spans 15 amino acids. Germline values: CDR1 LGHDT, CDR2 YNNKEL (reference sequence). Deletions cut 0 bases from V and 6 bases from J, with 15 bases between. Method: immunoSEQ multiplex PCR; TCRdb's copy keeps in-frame clones and lacks some. The sample lists roughly 68,000 clones, about two thirds occurring once. As to this clone: Its antigen is not identified.

Following 10 days of culture, CD4+ T cells were isolated. From March to December 2020, the person had a SARS-CoV-2 infection that was confirmed by PCR. The sequenced sample was CD4+ T cells from PBMCs cultured without peptide, obtained before COVID-19 vaccination. The rearrangement joins TRBV3-1 (or the pseudogene TRBV3-2) to TRBJ2-7, with TRBD1 as a possible D gene (5 bases). This TCR was sampled from a human donor who had a prior SARS-CoV-2 infection. CDR3 residues: CASSQDYSGNAEQYF. The CDR3 DNA follows: TGTGCCAGCAGCCAAGATTATTCAGGGAACGCCGAGCAGTACTTC.